This is a list of T cell receptor beta chains from one sample in a study of shared clonotypes between healthy human individuals. TCRdb's table, derived via immunoSEQ multiplex PCR, lists solely in-frame clones and lacks some. Among about 680,000 clones listed, around 90% were seen once. Sequenced: naive CD8+ T cells sorted from blood. All receptors derive from a young man in good health. Each CDR3 is given with its conserved first and last residue. Each record gives: CDR3 DNA, CDR3 protein, clone size, V gene, D gene, J gene. The D gene is left open where the match is weak. The listing skips clone size in some rows; elsewhere it reads once, few, many or a size class.

DNA: TGTGCCAGCAGTTTTGGCGGGGATTACAATGAGCAGTTCTTC
CDR3: CASSFGGDYNEQFF
size: .
V: TRBV6-1
D: .
J: TRBJ2-1

DNA: TGCGCCAGCAGCTGGCAGACTAGCCTAGACAGCTCCTACGAGCAGTACTTC
CDR3: CASSWQTSLDSSYEQYF
size: .
V: TRBV5-1
D: TRBD2
J: TRBJ2-7

DNA: TGCGCCAGCAGTGAGGCCGATCGACAGGTTGGGCCGCCCCAGCATTTT
CDR3: CASSEADRQVGPPQHF
size: .
V: TRBV10-2
D: .
J: TRBJ1-5

DNA: TGTGCCAGCAGTCCAACCGAGCGGGAGGGAGGGGCAGATACGCAGTATTTT
CDR3: CASSPTEREGGADTQYF
size: .
V: TRBV28
D: TRBD2
J: TRBJ2-3

DNA: TGTGCCAGCAGCTTGGGGCGGGGGACAGGGGTACAGGTCCTCATGGAGACCCAGTACTTC
CDR3: CASSLGRGTGVQVLMETQYF
size: once
V: TRBV5-4
D: TRBD1
J: TRBJ2-5

DNA: TGTGCCTGGAGCCCTACTATACCCTACGAGCAGTACTTC
CDR3: CAWSPTIPYEQYF
size: .
V: TRBV30
D: .
J: TRBJ2-7

DNA: TGTGCCCTTTCCGTAGGGTCGGATGGCTACACCTTC
CDR3: CALSVGSDGYTF
size: .
V: TRBV2
D: .
J: TRBJ1-2

DNA: TGTGCCAGCAGTCGCGGGATGTTGGAGACCCAGTACTTC
CDR3: CASSRGMLETQYF
size: .
V: TRBV27
D: .
J: TRBJ2-5

DNA: TGTGCCAGCAGTGACGACACTATGAACACTGAAGCTTTCTTT
CDR3: CASSDDTMNTEAFF
size: .
V: TRBV9
D: .
J: TRBJ1-1

DNA: TGTGCCACCCTGACAGAGGCAAGCTCTGGAAACACCATATATTTT
CDR3: CATLTEASSGNTIYF
size: .
V: TRBV10-3
D: .
J: TRBJ1-3

DNA: TGTGCCAGCAGGCCCGTGACTAGAAATGATGAGCAGTTCTTC
CDR3: CASRPVTRNDEQFF
size: few
V: TRBV28
D: .
J: TRBJ2-1

DNA: TGTGCCAGCAGCCCCCCCCTAGCGGGAGGGCCGGATACGCAGTATTTT
CDR3: CASSPPLAGGPDTQYF
size: once
V: TRBV7-9
D: TRBD2
J: TRBJ2-3

DNA: TGTGCCAGCAAAGGGACTAGCAAGGAGCAGTTCTTC
CDR3: CASKGTSKEQFF
size: .
V: TRBV7-9
D: TRBD2
J: TRBJ2-1

DNA: TGTGCCAGCGGTTGGAGGCTGGGGTCCTACGAGCAGTACTTC
CDR3: CASGWRLGSYEQYF
size: .
V: TRBV7-2
D: .
J: TRBJ2-7

DNA: TGCAGCGTTGGCCGACTAGCGGGAGGTTACGAGCAGTACTTC
CDR3: CSVGRLAGGYEQYF
size: .
V: TRBV29-1
D: TRBD2
J: TRBJ2-7

DNA: TGTGCCAGCAGTGTATACAGGGGTCGAAGCAATCAGCCCCAGCATTTT
CDR3: CASSVYRGRSNQPQHF
size: .
V: TRBV28
D: TRBD1
J: TRBJ1-5

DNA: TGTGCCAGCAGCTTAGTAGCGGGAGGCTTCTACGAGCAGTACTTC
CDR3: CASSLVAGGFYEQYF
size: .
V: TRBV7-9
D: TRBD2
J: TRBJ2-7

DNA: TGTGCCAGCGTTTCTACAGGGATGAGTAGCAATCAGCCCCAGCATTTT
CDR3: CASVSTGMSSNQPQHF
size: .
V: TRBV28
D: .
J: TRBJ1-5

DNA: TGCGCCAGCAGCTTCGTCGCCCCCACCGGGGAGCTGTTTTTT
CDR3: CASSFVAPTGELFF
size: once
V: TRBV5-1
D: .
J: TRBJ2-2

DNA: TGTGCCTGGAGTTTTTTCGGGGGGACCTACGAGCAGTACTTC
CDR3: CAWSFFGGTYEQYF
size: .
V: TRBV30
D: TRBD2
J: TRBJ2-7

DNA: TGTGCCAGCAGGGGGGCACGCACAGATACGCAGTATTTT
CDR3: CASRGARTDTQYF
size: .
V: TRBV6-5
D: .
J: TRBJ2-3

DNA: TGTGCCAGCAGCTCACTGAGCGGGGACCCCTACAATGAGCAGTTCTTC
CDR3: CASSSLSGDPYNEQFF
size: .
V: TRBV7-3
D: TRBD2
J: TRBJ2-1

DNA: TGCGCCAGCAGCCAAGAGTTTGGGATTTACAATGAGCAGTTCTTC
CDR3: CASSQEFGIYNEQFF
size: .
V: TRBV4-1
D: .
J: TRBJ2-1

DNA: TGTGCCAGCAGCTTGCGCACTGAAGCTTTCTTT
CDR3: CASSLRTEAFF
size: .
V: TRBV5-5
D: .
J: TRBJ1-1

DNA: TGTGCCAGCAGTTTAGAGCGGGGAGCTGAAGCTTTCTTT
CDR3: CASSLERGAEAFF
size: .
V: TRBV27
D: .
J: TRBJ1-1

DNA: TGTGCCAGCAGTGAAGCATCCGGGACACTCTACGAGCAGTACTTC
CDR3: CASSEASGTLYEQYF
size: .
V: TRBV2
D: .
J: TRBJ2-7

DNA: TGTGCCAGTAGTCCGATAGCGGGAGTTGTATACGAGCAGTACTTC
CDR3: CASSPIAGVVYEQYF
size: .
V: TRBV19
D: TRBD2
J: TRBJ2-7

DNA: TGTGCCAGCAGCAAACGACAGGGCCCCTACAATGAGCAGTTCTTC
CDR3: CASSKRQGPYNEQFF
size: once
V: TRBV7-2
D: TRBD1
J: TRBJ2-1

DNA: TGTGCCAGCAGTTTATTGGTTTCTCCGGGACAGGGGGCGATCTCCTACGAGCAGTACTTC
CDR3: CASSLLVSPGQGAISYEQYF
size: once
V: TRBV28
D: TRBD1
J: TRBJ2-7

DNA: TGTGCCAGTAGACCTGACAGGGCGCTGGGCTACACCTTC
CDR3: CASRPDRALGYTF
size: once
V: TRBV19
D: TRBD1
J: TRBJ1-2

DNA: TGTGCCAGTGGAGGGACCTCCTACAATGAGCAGTTCTTC
CDR3: CASGGTSYNEQFF
size: .
V: TRBV19
D: .
J: TRBJ2-1

DNA: TGTGCCAGCAGCTTTTTGTTACGCGAGCAGTACTTC
CDR3: CASSFLLREQYF
size: .
V: TRBV5-6
D: .
J: TRBJ2-7

DNA: TGTGCCAGCAGCCAAGATCGGGGGGGACTAGCGGTACTATCGGAAGAGACCCAGTACTTC
CDR3: CASSQDRGGLAVLSEETQYF
size: .
V: TRBV14
D: TRBD2
J: TRBJ2-5

DNA: TGTGCCAGCACCCCTACTAGCGGGAGGGTGTACAATGAGCAGTTCTTC
CDR3: CASTPTSGRVYNEQFF
size: .
V: TRBV5-6
D: TRBD2
J: TRBJ2-1

DNA: TGTGCCAGCAGTCCAGCGGGAAATAGGAATGAGCAGTTCTTC
CDR3: CASSPAGNRNEQFF
size: .
V: TRBV11-2
D: TRBD2
J: TRBJ2-1

DNA: TGTGCCAGCAGTTCCCAGCGGGAGGTGCACCCAAGCACAGATACGCAGTATTTT
CDR3: CASSSQREVHPSTDTQYF
size: .
V: TRBV27
D: TRBD2
J: TRBJ2-3

DNA: TGTGCCAGCTCACCGCGTTCGGGCTACAGCTCCTACGAGCAGTACTTC
CDR3: CASSPRSGYSSYEQYF
size: .
V: TRBV18
D: .
J: TRBJ2-7

DNA: TGTGCCAGCACCCTGTTGGGCGGAGGTGAGGAGCAGTACTTC
CDR3: CASTLLGGGEEQYF
size: .
V: TRBV27
D: .
J: TRBJ2-7

DNA: TGTGCCAGTAGTATGGGGCCCTACGAGCAGTACTTC
CDR3: CASSMGPYEQYF
size: .
V: TRBV19
D: .
J: TRBJ2-7

DNA: TGTGCCAGCCAGGGAACTTATACCTACGAGCAGTACTTC
CDR3: CASQGTYTYEQYF
size: once
V: TRBV27
D: .
J: TRBJ2-7

DNA: TGTGCCAGCAGTTATGGATCCGGGACAGGGGGGTACGAGCAGTACTTC
CDR3: CASSYGSGTGGYEQYF
size: .
V: TRBV27
D: TRBD1
J: TRBJ2-7

DNA: TGTGCCAGCAGTTACTCAGGGGACTCTGGGGCCAACGTCCTGACTTTC
CDR3: CASSYSGDSGANVLTF
size: .
V: TRBV6-5
D: .
J: TRBJ2-6

DNA: TGTGCCAGCAGCGGCCAGGGGCCGTTTCAGCAGTACTTC
CDR3: CASSGQGPFQQYF
size: .
V: TRBV27
D: .
J: TRBJ2-7

DNA: TGCGCCAGCACTGAGGGGAACACTGAAGCTTTCTTT
CDR3: CASTEGNTEAFF
size: .
V: TRBV10-2
D: .
J: TRBJ1-1

DNA: TGTGCCATCAGCACAGCGAACACTGAAGCTTTCTTT
CDR3: CAISTANTEAFF
size: .
V: TRBV10-3
D: .
J: TRBJ1-1

DNA: TGCGCCAGCAGCCAAAAGACGGTTAGCACAGATACGCAGTATTTT
CDR3: CASSQKTVSTDTQYF
size: .
V: TRBV4-1
D: .
J: TRBJ2-3

DNA: TGTGCCAGCAGTTACGGACAGACCTACGAGCAGTACTTC
CDR3: CASSYGQTYEQYF
size: .
V: TRBV27
D: .
J: TRBJ2-7

DNA: TGTGCCAGCAGCTTACGGGGATCTGGAAACACCATATATTTT
CDR3: CASSLRGSGNTIYF
size: .
V: TRBV7-8
D: .
J: TRBJ1-3

DNA: TGTGCCAGCATCATACCTAGCGGCATGCAAGAGACCCAGTACTTC
CDR3: CASIIPSGMQETQYF
size: .
V: TRBV6-4
D: TRBD2
J: TRBJ2-5